One and the same sample provided the 10 T cell receptor beta chains below, sequenced in a study of PD-1 blockade in mismatch repair-deficient tumors. Using immunoSEQ multiplex PCR, the repertoire was profiled, and TCRdb retains in-frame clones only, with some absent. This table holds about 25,000 clones, roughly 84% found once. The sample in question was PBMCs, obtained before pembrolizumab treatment. The receptors originated from an adult with mismatch repair-deficient cancer.

The V call is TRBV19, the J call TRBJ1-2; no reliable D call. The length of the CDR3 is 13 residues. Germline loops: CDR1 LNHDA, CDR2 SQIVND (reference sequence). V was shortened by 5 bases and J by 4 bases, with 11 bases between the two germline ends. The chain's CDR3 is CASSLAEGYGYTF. In DNA, the CDR3 is TGTGCCAGTAGTCTAGCGGAGGGCTATGGCTACACCTTC.

This clone was detected only a few times. The chain uses TRBV4-2 and TRBJ2-7, with 7 bases aligning to TRBD1. J was trimmed by 3 bases and V by 2 bases; bases with no gene match: 10. This CDR3 spans 16 amino acids. CDR1 LGHNA and CDR2 YNFKEQ come from the germline V gene. CDR3 amino acids: CASSQWTGTEVYEQYF. The CDR3 nucleotides are TGTGCCAGCAGCCAATGGACCGGGACAGAGGTCTACGAGCAGTACTTC.

The chain links TRBV18 to TRBJ1-3; TRBD1 aligns across 7 bases. V dropped 2 bases and J dropped 4; count of bases not matched to a gene: 8. Looked up from germline, CDR1 is KGHSH and CDR2 is LQKENI. CDR3 length: 16 amino acids. The CDR3: CASSPSARGLGNTIYF. In nucleotides, the CDR3 is TGTGCCAGCTCACCAAGCGCGAGGGGGCTCGGAAACACCATATATTTT. Supplemented by reference TRBV18 and TRBJ1-3, the full variable domain reads NAGVMQNPRHLVRRRGQEARLRCSPMKGHSHVYWYRQLPEEGLKFMVYLQKENIIDESGMPKERFSAEFPKEGPSILRIQQVVRGDSAAYFCASSPSARGLGNTIYFGEGSWLTVV.

This chain connects TRBV27 to TRBJ2-5; 11 bases fit TRBD2. The CDR3 sequence is 15 residues long. Germline V CDR1 and CDR2: MNHEY, SMNVEV (reference sequence). The V gene end was trimmed by 3 bases and the J gene end by 4 bases; junction bases not matched to a gene: 4. In DNA form, the CDR3 reads TGTGCCAGCAGTTTCTCCGGGACTAGCGGAGAGACCCAGTACTTC. This codes for CASSFSGTSGETQYF.

The J gene is TRBJ1-4, the V gene TRBV7-9, with D possibly being TRBD1 (5 bases). V was shortened by 4 bases and J by 8 bases, with 8 bases between the two germline ends. The CDR3 runs 12 residues. Per the germline V gene, CDR1 is SEHNR and CDR2 is FQNEAQ (reference sequence). CDR3 nucleotides: TGTGCCAGCAGCTGGGGGGTAGAAAAACTGTTTTTT. Translated: CASSWGVEKLFF.

The chain joins TRBV5-5 to TRBJ2-6; D is possibly TRBD1 (6 bases). Germline CDR1 reads SGHKS; CDR2 reads YYEKEE (reference sequence). V lost 0 bases and J 4 bases, leaving 14 bases between the germline ends. The CDR3 covers 17 residues. The CDR3 region has the DNA TGTGCCAGCAGCTTGGACTACCAGGGGTCCGGGGCCAACGTCCTGACTTTC. Protein product: CASSLDYQGSGANVLTF.

The J gene is TRBJ2-2, the V gene TRBV6-5, with 8 bases lining up with TRBD1. Germline assignment: CDR1 MNHEY and CDR2 SVGAGI. The CDR3 sequence is 15 residues long. V shed 0 bases, J shed 5 bases, and the junction held 2 bases outside the gene matches. The chain's CDR3 is CASSYSTGVTGELFF. Here the CDR3 DNA reads TGTGCCAGCAGTTACTCGACAGGGGTTACCGGGGAGCTGTTTTTT.

CDR3 sequence: CASSSGQGARFREFF. The CDR3 bases are TGTGCCAGCAGCTCAGGACAGGGGGCGAGGTTTAGGGAGTTCTTC. The rearrangement links TRBV5-4 to TRBJ2-1; 11 positions match TRBD1. CDR3 length: 15 amino acids. J was trimmed by 14 bases and V by 3 bases; bases with no gene match: 13. Germline V CDR1 and CDR2: SGHNT, YYREEE (reference sequence).

The genes are TRBV7-3 and TRBJ1-2; D not certain. Trimming cost V 3 bases and J 5 bases, with 7 bases left between them. Germline values: CDR1 SGHTA, CDR2 FQGTGA. The CDR3 sequence is 12 residues long. In DNA form, the CDR3 reads TGTGCCAGCAGCTTGGCGGGTTATGGCTACACCTTC. Translating gives CASSLAGYGYTF.

The rearrangement joins TRBV28 to TRBJ1-5; TRBD1 matches at 7 bases. J lost 4 bases, V lost 4 bases, and 7 bases had no gene match. The CDR3 sequence is 15 residues long. CDR1 is MDHEN, CDR2 SYDVKM, per germline. The DNA of the CDR3 is TGTGCCAGCAGTTGGTGGACAGGCAGAAATCAGCCCCAGCATTTT. Translating it yields CASSWWTGRNQPQHF.